This TCR beta chain is from a study of Graves' ophthalmopathy and Graves' hyperthyroidism. Study-level information: Stable hyperthyroidism meant no progression to ophthalmopathy within 18 months of follow-up.

The CDR3 has 14 amino acids. V gave up 5 bases and J gave up 11 bases, with 19 bases separating them. Findings of the study overall: The model reached approximately 70% sensitivity and approximately 72% specificity for predicting ophthalmopathy progression. With about 86% sensitivity and more than 75% specificity, a 13-signature model separated ophthalmopathy from stable hyperthyroidism.

Amplifying from RNA transcripts, the study obtained TCR beta CDR3 regions. An opening RT-PCR round employed HTBI primers and preceded a second-round multiplex PCR. TCRdb re-called the multiplex PCR reads with MiXCR, one entry per CDR3 protein. The sample consists of about 1.1 million distinct CDR3 sequences, about 40% of them appearing once. A note on this clonotype: What it binds is unknown.

The sequencing input was peripheral blood or thyroid tissue (not recorded which). The chain couples TRBV12-3 or TRBV12-4 to TRBJ1-5, with D tentatively TRBD1 (5 bases). The receptor was derived from an adult man with Graves' hyperthyroidism. The CDR3 spells CASSQTGGEETQHF. The CDR3 DNA is TGTGCCAGCAGTCAAACAGGCGGGGAGGAGACCCAGCATTTT.